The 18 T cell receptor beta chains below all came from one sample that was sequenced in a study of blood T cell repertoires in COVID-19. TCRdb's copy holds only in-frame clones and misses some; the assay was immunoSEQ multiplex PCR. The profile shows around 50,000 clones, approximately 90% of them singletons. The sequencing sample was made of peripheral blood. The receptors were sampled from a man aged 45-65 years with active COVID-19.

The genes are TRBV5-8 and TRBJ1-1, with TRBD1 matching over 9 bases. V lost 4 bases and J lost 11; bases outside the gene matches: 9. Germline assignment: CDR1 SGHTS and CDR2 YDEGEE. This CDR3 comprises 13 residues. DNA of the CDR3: TGTGCCAGCAGCAGAAACAGGGGGCGTGGGGCTTTCTTT. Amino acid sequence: CASSRNRGRGAFF.

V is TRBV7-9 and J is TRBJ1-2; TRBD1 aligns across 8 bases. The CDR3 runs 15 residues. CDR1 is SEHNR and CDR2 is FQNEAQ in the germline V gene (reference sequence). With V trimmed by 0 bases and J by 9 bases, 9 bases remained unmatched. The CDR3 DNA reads TGTGCCAGCAGCTTAGCGCTGGACAGGGCGCAGAGCTACACCTTC. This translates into CASSLALDRAQSYTF.

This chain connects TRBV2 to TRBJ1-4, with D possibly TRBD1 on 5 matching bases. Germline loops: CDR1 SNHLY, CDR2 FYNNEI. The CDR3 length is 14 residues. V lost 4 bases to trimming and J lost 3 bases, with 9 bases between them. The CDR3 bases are TGTGCCAGCAGTGTTATAGGGGCTAATGAAAAACTGTTTTTT. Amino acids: CASSVIGANEKLFF.

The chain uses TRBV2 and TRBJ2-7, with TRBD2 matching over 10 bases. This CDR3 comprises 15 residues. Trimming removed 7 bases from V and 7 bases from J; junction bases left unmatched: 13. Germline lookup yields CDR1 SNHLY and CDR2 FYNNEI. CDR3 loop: CASKRVAGGKSEQYF. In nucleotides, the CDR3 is TGTGCCAGCAAGAGGGTAGCGGGGGGCAAGTCGGAGCAGTACTTC.

CDR3 residues: CASSPGGYEQYF. The CDR3 nucleotides are TGCGCCAGCAGCCCCGGGGGCTACGAGCAGTACTTC. This chain links TRBV5-1 with TRBJ2-7, with a weak D call TRBD2 (6 bases). Looked up from germline, CDR1 is SGHRS and CDR2 is YFSETQ. V lost 4 bases and J lost 3, with 8 bases in between. The CDR3 contains 12 residues.

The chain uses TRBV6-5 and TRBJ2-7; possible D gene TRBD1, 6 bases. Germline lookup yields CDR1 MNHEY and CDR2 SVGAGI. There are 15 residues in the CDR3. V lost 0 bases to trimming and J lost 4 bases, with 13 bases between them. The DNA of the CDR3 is TGTGCCAGCAGTTACTCGCATGCCGGGACATACGAGCAGTACTTC. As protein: CASSYSHAGTYEQYF.

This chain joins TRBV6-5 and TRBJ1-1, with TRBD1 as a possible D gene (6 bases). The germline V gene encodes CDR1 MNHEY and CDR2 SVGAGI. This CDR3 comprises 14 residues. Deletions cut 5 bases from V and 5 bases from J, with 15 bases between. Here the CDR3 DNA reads TGTGCCAGCAGTCTAACAGGGCCGCCGACTGAAGCTTTCTTT. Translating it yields CASSLTGPPTEAFF.

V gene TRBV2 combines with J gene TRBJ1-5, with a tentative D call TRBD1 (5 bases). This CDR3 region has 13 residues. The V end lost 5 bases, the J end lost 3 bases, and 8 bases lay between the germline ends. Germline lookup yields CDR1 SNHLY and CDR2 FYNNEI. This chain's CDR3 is CASSYRFNQPQHF. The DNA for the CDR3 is TGTGCCAGCAGTTACAGGTTCAATCAGCCCCAGCATTTT.

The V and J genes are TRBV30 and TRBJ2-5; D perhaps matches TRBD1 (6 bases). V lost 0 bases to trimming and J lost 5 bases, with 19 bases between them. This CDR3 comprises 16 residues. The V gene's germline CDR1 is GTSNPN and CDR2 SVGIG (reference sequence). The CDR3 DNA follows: TGTGCCTGGAGTGTGGGCCACAGGGTGGGATCCGAGACCCAGTACTTC. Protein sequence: CAWSVGHRVGSETQYF.

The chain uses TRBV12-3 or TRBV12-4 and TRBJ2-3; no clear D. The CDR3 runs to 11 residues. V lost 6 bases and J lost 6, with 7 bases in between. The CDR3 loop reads CASRAGDTQYF. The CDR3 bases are TGTGCCAGCAGGGCCGGGGATACGCAGTATTTT.

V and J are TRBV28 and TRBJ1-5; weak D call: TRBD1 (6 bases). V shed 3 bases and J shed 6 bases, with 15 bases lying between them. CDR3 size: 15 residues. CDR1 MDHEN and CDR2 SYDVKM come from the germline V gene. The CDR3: CASSLGGAAGQPQHF. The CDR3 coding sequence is TGTGCCAGCAGTTTGGGGGGGGCTGCCGGTCAGCCCCAGCATTTT.

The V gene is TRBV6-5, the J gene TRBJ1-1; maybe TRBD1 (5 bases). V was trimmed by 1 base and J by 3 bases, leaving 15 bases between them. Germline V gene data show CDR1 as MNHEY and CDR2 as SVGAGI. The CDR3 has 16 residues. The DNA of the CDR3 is TGTGCCAGCAGTTACTATGGAAGGGGCGCGGACACTGAAGCTTTCTTT. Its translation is CASSYYGRGADTEAFF.

CDR3 residues: CASSLNRGEETQYF. DNA for the CDR3: TGTGCCAGCAGCTTAAACAGGGGCGAAGAGACCCAGTACTTC. The chain uses TRBV7-3 and TRBJ2-5; TRBD1 agrees at 7 bases. J lost 3 bases, V lost 1 base, and 2 bases had no gene match. Per the germline V gene, CDR1 is SGHTA and CDR2 is FQGTGA. The CDR3 is 14 amino acids.

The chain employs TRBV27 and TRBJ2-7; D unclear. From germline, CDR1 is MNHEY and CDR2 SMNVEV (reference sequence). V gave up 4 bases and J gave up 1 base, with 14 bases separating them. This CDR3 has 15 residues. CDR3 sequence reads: CASSSVAGESYEQYF. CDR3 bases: TGTGCCAGCAGTTCGGTGGCAGGTGAATCCTACGAGCAGTACTTC.

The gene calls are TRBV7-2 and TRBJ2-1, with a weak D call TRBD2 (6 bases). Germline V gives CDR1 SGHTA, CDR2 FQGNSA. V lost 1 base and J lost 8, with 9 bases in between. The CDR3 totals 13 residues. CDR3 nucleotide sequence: TGTGCCAGCAGCTTAGATCCGGGGGATGAGCAGTTCTTC. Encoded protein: CASSLDPGDEQFF.

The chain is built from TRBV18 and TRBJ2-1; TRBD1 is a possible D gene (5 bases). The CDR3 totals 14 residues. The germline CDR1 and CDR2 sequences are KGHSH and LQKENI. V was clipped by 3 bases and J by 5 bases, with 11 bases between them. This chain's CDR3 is CASSPYIGDNEQFF. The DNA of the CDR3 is TGTGCCAGCTCACCGTATATAGGGGACAATGAGCAGTTCTTC. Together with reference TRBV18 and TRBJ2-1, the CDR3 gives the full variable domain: NAGVMQNPRHLVRRRGQEARLRCSPMKGHSHVYWYRQLPEEGLKFMVYLQKENIIDESGMPKERFSAEFPKEGPSILRIQQVVRGDSAAYFCASSPYIGDNEQFFGPGTRLTVL.

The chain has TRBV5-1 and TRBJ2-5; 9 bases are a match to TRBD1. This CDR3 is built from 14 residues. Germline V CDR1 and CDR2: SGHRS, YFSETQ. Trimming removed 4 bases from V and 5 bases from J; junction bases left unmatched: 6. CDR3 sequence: CASSPGTGGETQYF. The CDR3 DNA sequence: TGCGCCAGCAGCCCTGGAACAGGGGGCGAGACCCAGTACTTC.

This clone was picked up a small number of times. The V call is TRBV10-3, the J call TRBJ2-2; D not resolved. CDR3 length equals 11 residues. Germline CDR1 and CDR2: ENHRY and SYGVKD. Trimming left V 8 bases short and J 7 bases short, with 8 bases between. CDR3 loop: CAIGAGGELFF. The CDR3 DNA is TGTGCCATCGGTGCCGGCGGGGAGCTGTTTTTT.